This T cell receptor (beta chain) appears in the sequencing data of a study of identical twins. With template switching, a universal primer site was added, and the cDNA carried unique molecular identifiers. TCRdb re-analysed the 5' RACE reads in MiXCR, keeping a single row per CDR3 protein. This sample carries 240,000 or so distinct CDR3 sequences, 12% of them seen once, and the ten largest clones take about 4%. On this clonotype itself: Its target is not known.

General study points: One should note that invariant MAIT and iNKT cells could partly confound zero-insertion analyses. With monozygotic twins, out-of-frame TCR alpha sharing exceeded what models estimated.

The CDR3 runs 18 residues. CDR1 is LGHDT and CDR2 is YNNKEL in the germline V gene (reference sequence). The ends lost 4 bases at V and 5 bases at J; junction bases unmatched: 13. This sample was shared with a second study, whose subject was yellow fever vaccine responses in identical twins.

The rearrangement joins TRBV3-1 to TRBJ1-6; 8 bases align to TRBD1. The specimen was memory (CD45RO+) T cells sorted from blood. This receptor was taken from a woman younger than 35 in good health. CDR3 in amino acids: CASSRFGGGGQDNSPLHF. CDR3 sequence (DNA): TGTGCCAGCAGCCGTTTCGGAGGCGGGGGACAGGATAATTCACCCCTCCACTTT.